This T cell receptor beta chain originates from a study of blood T cells in healthy people across ages. This clonotype has just a few counts. Aged about 6 to 95, donors were systemically healthy Caucasians from Russia. PCR was performed a second time for about 7 to 12 cycles using a sample-barcoded 5' primer and a J-beta primer mix. Each CDR3 protein is one row after TCRdb ran MiXCR on the 5' RACE reads. The repertoire includes around 1,000,000 distinct CDR3 sequences, less than 25% of them detected once, and 0.65% to 0.75% sits in the top ten. Another study also made use of these data, one on T cells of mothers and their children. That study reports: Amplification in the second PCR used the M1S primer, which added sample barcodes and 2-4 random nucleotides.

The TCR originated in a girl aged 2-10 years in good health. Sequenced material: blood.

The CDR3: CASSPRSSGSKANEQFF. The CDR3 bases are TGTGCCAGCAGCCCAAGATCTAGCGGGAGTAAAGCAAATGAGCAGTTCTTC. This chain uses TRBV4-2 with TRBJ2-5; 10 nucleotides line up with TRBD2. The DNA end is a closer match to TRBJ2-1, so the J assignment may be wrong. Germline V gene sequence: CDR1 LGHNA, CDR2 YNFKEQ. The CDR3 loop spans 17 amino acids.